This T cell receptor (beta chain) was documented in a study of memory CD4+ T cells and cytomegalovirus serostatus. Single viable CD3+CD4+CD8-CD45RO+ cells were sorted as the memory CD4+ T cells. Trimming shortened V by 4 bases and J by 7 bases, and 17 bases separated the two germline ends. Germline V gene data show CDR1 as MNHEY and CDR2 as SMNVEV (reference sequence). The CDR3 length is 16 residues. Clones were sequenced by immunoSEQ multiplex PCR, and TCRdb holds only the in-frame ones, with some missing. The sample contains approximately 61,000 clones, 80% of which appear only once. V usage is TRBV27 and J usage is TRBJ1-6; possible D gene TRBD1, 5 bases. The TCR was taken from an adult in good health and CMV-seronegative. Some clones in this sample may be carry-over from other donors' samples. What was sequenced was memory CD4+ T cells from blood. CDR3 bases: TGTGCCAGCAGTTATGTCGGTCGGCAGGGCAATTCACCCCTCCACTTT. Protein: CASSYVGRQGNSPLHF.